This T cell receptor beta chain was sequenced in a study of lymphopenia after photon versus proton radiotherapy. Study findings and constraints: After the lymphocyte nadir, photon-treated repertoires showed oligoclonal expansion, especially of CD8+ Temra cells. Only patients who died were analyzed for survival; proton advantage is unproven. Larger post-nadir TCR diversity loss correlated inversely with survival in deceased patients. Photon-treated patients lost naive T cells and TCR diversity; proton-treated stayed stable.

Using immunoSEQ multiplex PCR, the repertoire was profiled, and TCRdb retains in-frame clones only, with some absent. This table holds 65,000 to 75,000 clones, 80% to 90% found once. The germline V gene has CDR1 SNHLY and CDR2 FYNNEI. The V end was cut by 7 bases, the J end by 5 bases, with 14 bases between. This CDR3 is built from 13 residues. Remarks on this clone: Its target is unknown.

This sequence originates from an older man with esophageal cancer. V usage is TRBV2 and J usage is TRBJ1-1; perhaps TRBD1 as D (5 bases). Sequencing used peripheral blood, obtained from a patient treated with proton-based radiotherapy. DNA of the CDR3: TGTGCCAGCACGCCTAGGGGAGGGACTGAAGCTTTCTTT. Translation gives CASTPRGGTEAFF.